This entry lists 3 T cell receptor beta chains sequenced from one sample in a study of cytomegalovirus exposure and HLA in healthy donors. This PCR relied on a set of 60 Vbeta primers and 13 Jbeta primers. Repertoires were generated with immunoSEQ multiplex PCR, while TCRdb's copy carries only in-frame clones and drops some. The table includes 100,000 or so clones, 55% to 65% detected once. What was sequenced was PBMCs. These TCRs come from a man aged 25 to 45 in good health and CMV-seropositive.

J is TRBJ2-1 and V is TRBV19; weak D call: TRBD1 (6 bases). Germline-derived CDR1 and CDR2 are LNHDA and SQIVND (reference sequence). The V gene lost 3 bases and the J gene lost 6 bases, with 18 bases spanning the gap. The CDR3 is made up of 16 amino acids. Here the CDR3 reads CASSIAGRGYSNEQFF. CDR3 nucleotide sequence: TGTGCCAGTAGTATCGCGGGCAGGGGTTATTCCAATGAGCAGTTCTTC. The complete variable domain, with remaining parts taken from reference TRBV19 and TRBJ2-1, reads DGGITQSPKYLFRKEGQNVTLSCEQNLNHDAMYWYRQDPGQGLRLIYYSQIVNDFQKGDIAEGYSVSREKKESFPLTVTSAQKNPTAFYLCASSIAGRGYSNEQFFGPGTRLTVL.

The V call is TRBV19, the J call TRBJ1-1; D not resolved. CDR1 is LNHDA and CDR2 is SQIVND in the germline V gene (reference sequence). This CDR3 region has 13 residues. Trimming removed 4 bases from V and 5 bases from J, with 11 bases in between. In DNA, the CDR3 is TGTGCCAGTAGTACCGGTGTCGGGACTGAAGCTTTCTTT. Its translation: CASSTGVGTEAFF.

The chain has TRBV6-5 and TRBJ2-7; D is perhaps TRBD1 (5 bases). The V end lost 4 bases, the J end lost 3 bases, and 10 bases lay between the germline ends. Germline V lookup: CDR1 MNHEY, CDR2 SVGAGI. This CDR3 spans 13 amino acids. CDR3 protein: CASSSARGYEQYF. The CDR3 coding sequence is TGTGCCAGCAGTTCCGCTAGGGGCTACGAGCAGTACTTC.